The 22 T cell receptor beta chains presented below share a single source sample, sequenced in a study of OX40 agonist ivuxolimab in advanced cancers. Repertoires were generated with immunoSEQ multiplex PCR, while TCRdb's copy carries only in-frame clones and drops some. The data show some 63,000 clones, less than 90% seen once. The starting material was CD4+ or CD8+ T cells sorted from blood, obtained in a trial of the OX40 agonist ivuxolimab. These receptors originate from an adult with an advanced solid tumor such as melanoma, head and neck, liver or kidney cancer.

This clone was detected only once. The CDR3 DNA sequence: TGTGCCACCAGCAGAGCTCCTCAGGGGTCCTACGAGCAGTACTTC. Residues: CATSRAPQGSYEQYF. The chain joins TRBV15 to TRBJ2-7; D might be TRBD1 (6 bases). V gave up 1 base and J gave up 1 base, with 11 bases separating them. Germline V lookup: CDR1 LNHNV, CDR2 YYDKDF (reference sequence). The CDR3 has 15 residues.

The genes are TRBV19 and TRBJ1-3; no reliable D call. Trimming took 7 bases from V and 0 from J, leaving 13 bases between them. This CDR3 has 15 residues. Germline lookup yields CDR1 LNHDA and CDR2 SQIVND (reference sequence). The chain's CDR3 is CASIAKPFSGNTIYF. CDR3 coding DNA: TGTGCCAGTATCGCGAAGCCATTCTCTGGAAACACCATATATTTT.

This rearrangement joins TRBV9 to TRBJ2-3, with unresolved D. CDR1 and CDR2 from the germline V gene are SGDLS and YYNGEE. The V gene lost 0 bases and the J gene lost 4 bases, with 6 bases spanning the gap. CDR3 size: 13 residues. In DNA form, the CDR3 reads TGTGCCAGCAGCGTAGCCGGAGCAGATACGCAGTATTTT. Encoded protein: CASSVAGADTQYF. The variable domain in full, completed from reference TRBV9 and TRBJ2-3, reads DSGVTQTPKHLITATGQRVTLRCSPRSGDLSVYWYQQSLDQGLQFLIQYYNGEERAKGNILERFSAQQFPDLHSELNLSSLELGDSALYFCASSVAGADTQYFGPGTRLTVL.

V usage is TRBV6-1 and J usage is TRBJ2-7, with 8 positions matching TRBD1. Losses at the gene ends were 5 bases for V and 3 bases for J; bases not matched to a gene: 6. The length of the CDR3 is 14 residues. The V gene's germline CDR1 is MNHNS and CDR2 SASEGT. CDR3 sequence (DNA): TGTGCCAGCAGTCTACAGGGGGGAATCTACGAGCAGTACTTC. Translating gives CASSLQGGIYEQYF.

In this sample, this clone turned up once. The gene calls are TRBV2 and TRBJ1-4; D perhaps matches TRBD1 (6 bases). Germline V gene data show CDR1 as SNHLY and CDR2 as FYNNEI. This CDR3 region has 15 residues. Trimming shortened V by 6 bases and J by 3 bases, and 14 bases separated the two germline ends. The CDR3 DNA follows: TGTGCCAGCAGGGTTACAGGGAAGGCTAATGAAAAACTGTTTTTT. Amino acid sequence: CASRVTGKANEKLFF.

CDR3 in amino acids: CASSLDWDTQYF. As DNA, the CDR3 is TGTGCCAGCAGCTTAGATTGGGATACGCAGTATTTT. This chain links TRBV5-4 with TRBJ2-3; no clear D gene. Trimming cost V 2 bases and J 6 bases, with 7 bases left between them. Germline-derived CDR1 and CDR2 are SGHNT and YYREEE (reference sequence). CDR3 length: 12 amino acids.

The chain links TRBV30 to TRBJ2-7; TRBD2 is a possible D gene (6 bases). CDR1 GTSNPN and CDR2 SVGIG come from the germline V gene (reference sequence). The V end was cut by 0 bases, the J end by 7 bases, with 13 bases between. The CDR3 is made up of 13 amino acids. The CDR3 DNA follows: TGTGCCTGGAGTGTCCCGGGACTGGGAGAGCAGTACTTC. Its translation is CAWSVPGLGEQYF.

This clone appeared a single time. The gene calls are TRBV19 and TRBJ2-5; a weak D match, TRBD1 (5 bases). The CDR3 spans 13 residues. Germline lookup yields CDR1 LNHDA and CDR2 SQIVND (reference sequence). V lost 8 bases to trimming and J lost 0 bases, with 10 bases between them. CDR3 coding DNA: TGTGCCAGTTCCCCAGGGTACCAAGAGACCCAGTACTTC. Translation gives CASSPGYQETQYF.

The gene calls are TRBV7-9 and TRBJ1-4; 10 bases line up with TRBD1. CDR1 is SEHNR, CDR2 FQNEAQ, per germline (reference sequence). V lost 3 bases and J lost 6; bases outside the gene matches: 1. This CDR3 contains 14 residues. The CDR3 reads CASSFGQGDEKLFF. CDR3 DNA sequence: TGTGCCAGCAGCTTTGGACAGGGGGATGAAAAACTGTTTTTT. Based on the CDR3 plus reference TRBV7-9 and TRBJ1-4, the full variable domain is DTGVSQNPRHKITKRGQNVTFRCDPISEHNRLYWYRQTLGQGPEFLTYFQNEAQLEKSRLLSDRFSAERPKGSFSTLEIQRTEQGDSAMYLCASSFGQGDEKLFFGSGTQLSVL.

The rearrangement links TRBV27 to TRBJ1-2, with D uncertain. CDR3 length: 15 amino acids. V shed 0 bases and J shed 3 bases, with 11 bases lying between them. CDR1 and CDR2 (germline): MNHEY, SMNVEV (reference sequence). The CDR3 sequence: CASSLSNSGYYGYTF. The CDR3 DNA sequence: TGTGCCAGCAGTTTATCGAACTCGGGGTACTATGGCTACACCTTC.

The chain is built from TRBV2 and TRBJ1-1; D may be TRBD1 (6 bases). Germline V CDR1 and CDR2: SNHLY, FYNNEI. The CDR3 has 14 residues. Trimming shortened V by 3 bases and J by 7 bases, and 15 bases separated the two germline ends. Here the CDR3 DNA reads TGTGCCAGCAGTGATGGGCGCAGGGACAATGAAGCTTTCTTT. It specifies CASSDGRRDNEAFF.

The rearrangement links TRBV29-1 to TRBJ2-1; D not certain. The V gene lost 4 bases and the J gene lost 5 bases, with 12 bases spanning the gap. Germline CDR1 reads SQVTM; CDR2 reads ANQGSEA. This CDR3 comprises 13 residues. The CDR3 region is CSVGGWPDNEQFF. In nucleotides, the CDR3 is TGCAGCGTTGGTGGATGGCCTGACAATGAGCAGTTCTTC.

This chain connects TRBV30 to TRBJ1-1; D not resolved. This CDR3 region has 13 residues. Trimming removed 3 bases at V and 4 bases at J, with 12 bases between. Germline V CDR1 and CDR2: GTSNPN, SVGIG (reference sequence). CDR3 coding DNA: TGTGCCTGGAGCCCTAAAGCGGGCACTGAAGCTTTCTTT. Translating it yields CAWSPKAGTEAFF.

This CDR3 is CAIRDSPNEKLFF. CDR3 nucleotides: TGTGCCATCCGGGACAGCCCTAATGAAAAACTGTTTTTT. The V call is TRBV10-3, the J call TRBJ1-4; 7 nucleotides align to TRBD1. The CDR3 has 13 residues. V trimming: 8 bases; J trimming: 3 bases; junction bases outside the gene matches: 3. Germline V CDR1 and CDR2: ENHRY, SYGVKD.

The chain combines TRBV28 with TRBJ2-7; 7 positions agree with TRBD1. The CDR3 length is 15 residues. Germline V gives CDR1 MDHEN, CDR2 SYDVKM. With 4 bases clipped from V and 3 bases from J, the junction kept 9 bases outside the gene matches. The CDR3 sequence is CASSSPAGGLYEQYF. In DNA, the CDR3 is TGTGCCAGCAGTTCCCCCGCAGGGGGTCTCTACGAGCAGTACTTC. The full variable domain, completed using reference TRBV28 and TRBJ2-7, is DVKVTQSSRYLVKRTGEKVFLECVQDMDHENMFWYRQDPGLGLRLIYFSYDVKMKEKGDIPEGYSVSREKKERFSLILESASTNQTSMYLCASSSPAGGLYEQYFGPGTRLTVT.

The chain is built from TRBV7-9 and TRBJ2-7, with D perhaps TRBD2 (5 bases). CDR3 length: 14 residues. Germline V gene data show CDR1 as SEHNR and CDR2 as FQNEAQ (reference sequence). Between the trimmed V and J ends, which lost 0 bases and 3 bases, there was a span of 9 bases. CDR3 in DNA: TGTGCCAGCAGCTTAGCCGGGGTGGACTACGAGCAGTACTTC. This sequence encodes CASSLAGVDYEQYF.

The chain has TRBV2 and TRBJ1-4; TRBD1 is a possible D gene (5 bases). V was trimmed by 3 bases and J by 12 bases, leaving 11 bases between them. Germline CDR1 SNHLY, CDR2 FYNNEI. This CDR3 comprises 12 residues. The CDR3 spells CASSDVVGELFF. The CDR3 DNA follows: TGTGCCAGCAGTGATGTAGTAGGGGAACTGTTTTTT.

CDR3: CASSLDPNTGELFF. The CDR3 region has the DNA TGCGCCAGCAGCTTGGACCCGAACACCGGGGAGCTGTTTTTT. The chain recombines TRBV5-1 with TRBJ2-2; D gene ambiguous. The CDR3 is 14 amino acids. Germline CDR1 SGHRS, CDR2 YFSETQ. V lost 0 bases and J 0 bases, leaving 3 bases between the germline ends.

This chain connects TRBV5-1 to TRBJ2-7; the D is unclear. V lost 0 bases and J 4 bases, leaving 11 bases between the germline ends. The CDR3 contains 14 residues. The germline CDR1 and CDR2 sequences are SGHRS and YFSETQ. The CDR3 DNA reads TGCGCCAGCAGCTTGGGATTTGACCTTTACGAGCAGTACTTC. Protein: CASSLGFDLYEQYF.

This chain joins TRBV10-1 and TRBJ1-1; tentative D call: TRBD1 (5 bases). V was cut by 9 bases and J by 1 base, with 12 bases left in between. The CDR3 consists of 13 residues. The V gene's germline CDR1 is WNHNN and CDR2 SYGVQD (reference sequence). The CDR3: CASMGTPNTEAFF. The CDR3 nucleotides are TGCGCCAGTATGGGGACGCCGAACACTGAAGCTTTCTTT.

This chain connects TRBV27 to TRBJ2-7; TRBD2 matches 12 bases. CDR3 size: 15 residues. Germline V gives CDR1 MNHEY, CDR2 SMNVEV (reference sequence). After removal of 6 bases from V and 5 bases from J, the junction contained 8 bases not matched to a gene. This CDR3 reads CASSPTSGRMHEQYF. CDR3 coding DNA: TGTGCCAGCAGCCCCACTAGCGGGAGGATGCACGAGCAGTACTTC.

V and J are TRBV5-8 and TRBJ2-7, with no clear D. The CDR3 covers 14 residues. V was trimmed by 1 base and J by 3 bases, leaving 11 bases between them. Germline CDR1 reads SGHTS; CDR2 reads YDEGEE. This CDR3 reads CASSLKGLVYEQYF. The DNA of the CDR3 is TGTGCCAGCAGCTTGAAGGGCCTCGTCTACGAGCAGTACTTC. The full variable domain, completed using reference TRBV5-8 and TRBJ2-7, is EAGVTQSPTHLIKTRGQQATLRCSPISGHTSVYWYQQALGLGLQFLLWYDEGEERNRGNFPPRFSGRQFPNYSSELNVNALELEDSALYLCASSLKGLVYEQYFGPGTRLTVT.